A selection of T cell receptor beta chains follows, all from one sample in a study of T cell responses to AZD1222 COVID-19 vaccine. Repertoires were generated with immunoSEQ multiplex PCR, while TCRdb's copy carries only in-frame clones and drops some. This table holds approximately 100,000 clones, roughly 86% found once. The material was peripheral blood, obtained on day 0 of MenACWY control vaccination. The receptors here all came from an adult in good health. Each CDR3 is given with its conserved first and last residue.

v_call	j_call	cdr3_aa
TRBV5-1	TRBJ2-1	CASSWGAQANEQFF
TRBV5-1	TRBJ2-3	CASSEGKMADTQYF
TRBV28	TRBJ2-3	CASSLAVLMGSTQYF
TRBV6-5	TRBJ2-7	CASSSTGTGTREQYF
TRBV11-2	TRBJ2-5	CASSPAGGVYQETQYF
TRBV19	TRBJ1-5	CASSIEGRAHQPQHF
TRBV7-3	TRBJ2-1	CASSLTGATYNEQFF
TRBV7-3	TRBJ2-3	CASSLGVATDTQYF
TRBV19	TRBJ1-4	CASRHRGVGEKLFF
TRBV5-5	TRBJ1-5	CASSFSSSSNQPQHF
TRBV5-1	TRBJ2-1	CASSPSGTGVDNEQFF
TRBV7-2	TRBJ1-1	CASSLTGQNTEAFF
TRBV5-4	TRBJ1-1	CASATTANTEAFF
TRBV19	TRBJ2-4	CASSISGGAGTKNIQYF
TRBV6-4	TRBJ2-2	CASSSTEGPAGELFF
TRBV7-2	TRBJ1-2	CASSLNRDGYTF
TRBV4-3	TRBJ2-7	CASSQENRYGAEQYF
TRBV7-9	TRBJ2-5	CASSLGVHRETQYF
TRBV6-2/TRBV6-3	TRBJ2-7	CASSDSRDRYYEQYF
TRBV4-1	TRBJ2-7	CASSQDTLRGVLYEQYF
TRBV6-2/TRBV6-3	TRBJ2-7	CASSWGQAYEQYF
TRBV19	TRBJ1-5	CASSMVGPQHF
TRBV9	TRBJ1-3	CASSAYHTGNSGNTIYF
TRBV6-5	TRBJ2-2	CASSKRTDTGELFF
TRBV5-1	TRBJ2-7	CASSLDRSEQYF
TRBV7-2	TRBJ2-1	CASSLDGGSYNEQFF
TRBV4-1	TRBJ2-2	CASSRDGVSGELFF
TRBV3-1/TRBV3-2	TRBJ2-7	CASSQGQGVMDEQYF
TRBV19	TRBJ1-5	CASTKGTGSSNQPQHF
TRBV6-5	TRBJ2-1	CASNSERGHEQFF
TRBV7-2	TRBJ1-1	CASSLVWGQKNTEAFF
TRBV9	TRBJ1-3	CASSVRGASGNTIYF
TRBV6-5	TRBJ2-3	CASSQARGGTDTQYF
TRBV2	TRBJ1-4	CASSAPREGTTNEKLFF
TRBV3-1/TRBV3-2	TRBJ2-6	CASSQVQGFVSGANVLTF
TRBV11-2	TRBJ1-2	CASSLGSGINYGYTF
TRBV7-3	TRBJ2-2	CASSLQAGAGGELFF
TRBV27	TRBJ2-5	CASSFRDRVETQYF
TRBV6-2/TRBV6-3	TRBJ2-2	CASSSDFFGELFF
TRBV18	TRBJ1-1	CASSPLNTEAFF
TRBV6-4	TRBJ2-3	CASSESGGAGDTQYF
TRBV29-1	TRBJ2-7	CSAHTGTGVYEQYF
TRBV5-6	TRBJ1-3	CASSLSPAVAGNTIYF
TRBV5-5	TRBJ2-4	CASSLGMNKNIQYF
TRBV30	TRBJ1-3	CAWQTGTIGNTIYF
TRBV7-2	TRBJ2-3	CASQVGGPQYF
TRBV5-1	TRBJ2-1	CASSLRTDGYGEQFF
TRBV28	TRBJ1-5	CASSRSGTGGQPQHF
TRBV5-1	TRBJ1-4	CASSFRGPNEKLFF
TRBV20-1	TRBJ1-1	CSASIREPEAFF
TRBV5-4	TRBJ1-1	CASSLGSSLNTEAFF
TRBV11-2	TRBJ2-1	CASSLLAGGYNEQFF
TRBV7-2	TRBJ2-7	CASSLKLREGEQYF
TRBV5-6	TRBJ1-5	CASRDRGGQDAFQPQHF
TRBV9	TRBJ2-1	CASSEAGPSYNEQFF
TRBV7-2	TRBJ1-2	CASSITSPGQGCSGYTF
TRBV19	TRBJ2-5	CASSIDLGSGGPETQYF